This T cell receptor beta chain was captured by sequencing in a study of blood T cells in healthy people across ages. From germline, CDR1 is SGHAT and CDR2 FQDESV (reference sequence). Trimming cost V 3 bases and J 2 bases, with 18 bases left between them. The CDR3 sequence is 17 residues long. Through a sample-barcoded 5' primer and a J-beta primer mix, a second PCR was run for 7 to 11 cycles. TCRdb fed the 5' RACE reads into MiXCR, producing one record per CDR3 protein. The repertoire has over a million distinct CDR3 sequences, approximately 25% of them found once; the top ten carry 0.75%. This clonotype was seen at least ten times. Another study also made use of these data, one on T cells of mothers and their children.

The specimen was blood. The TCR sequence derives from a girl between 2 and 10 years old in good health. The gene calls are TRBV11-1 and TRBJ2-3, with D perhaps matching TRBD1 or TRBD2 (5 bases each). The CDR3 nucleotides are TGTGCCAGCAGCTTGGACTTCGGGGCGCGGGCCACAGATACGCAGTATTTT. This sequence encodes CASSLDFGARATDTQYF.